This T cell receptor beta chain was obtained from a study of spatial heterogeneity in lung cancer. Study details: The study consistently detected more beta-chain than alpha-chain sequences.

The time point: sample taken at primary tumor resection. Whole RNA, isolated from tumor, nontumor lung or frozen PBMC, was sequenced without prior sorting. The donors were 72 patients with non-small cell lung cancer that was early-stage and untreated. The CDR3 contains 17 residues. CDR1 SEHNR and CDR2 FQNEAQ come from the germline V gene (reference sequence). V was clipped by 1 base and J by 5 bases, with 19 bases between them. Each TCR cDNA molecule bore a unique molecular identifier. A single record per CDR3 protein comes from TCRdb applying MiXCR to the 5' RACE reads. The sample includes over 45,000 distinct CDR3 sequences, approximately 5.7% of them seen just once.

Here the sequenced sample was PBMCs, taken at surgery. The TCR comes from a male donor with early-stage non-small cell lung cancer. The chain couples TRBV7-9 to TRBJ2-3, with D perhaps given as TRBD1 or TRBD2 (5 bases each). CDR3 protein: CASSLDFDGATVDTQYF. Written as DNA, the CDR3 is TGTGCCAGCAGCTTAGATTTTGACGGGGCAACTGTAGATACGCAGTATTTT.